A single sample gave rise to the 3 T cell receptor beta chains below, sequenced in a study of cytomegalovirus exposure and HLA in healthy donors. PCR employed 60 Vbeta and 13 Jbeta primers. Clones were sequenced by immunoSEQ multiplex PCR, and TCRdb holds only the in-frame ones, with some missing. The data show around 160,000 clones, roughly 85% seen once. Input material: PBMCs. The receptors come from a man younger than 35 in good health and CMV-seropositive.

A single count supports this clone. V and J are TRBV4-3 and TRBJ1-4; a weak D match, TRBD1 (5 bases). The germline V and J ends were trimmed by 0 bases and 3 bases, with 8 bases remaining between them. Germline CDR1 LGHNA, CDR2 YSLEER. The CDR3 covers 15 residues. The CDR3 spells CASSQDDSSNEKLFF. The CDR3, as DNA: TGCGCCAGCAGCCAAGATGACAGCTCTAATGAAAAACTGTTTTTT.

The chain combines TRBV7-8 with TRBJ1-2, with D possibly being TRBD1 (6 bases). Trimming stripped 8 bases from V and 3 bases from J, with 13 bases between. This CDR3 region has 13 residues. Germline V gives CDR1 SGHVS, CDR2 FQNEAQ. CDR3 nucleotides: TGTGCCAGCGCTATAGGGGGGGACTATGGCTACACCTTC. As protein: CASAIGGDYGYTF.

The chain uses TRBV28 and TRBJ2-2, with 9 bases lining up with TRBD2. This CDR3 comprises 14 residues. Germline loops: CDR1 MDHEN, CDR2 SYDVKM. V trimming: 6 bases; J trimming: 6 bases; junction bases outside the gene matches: 5. The CDR3: CASRGLAQPGELFF. CDR3 DNA sequence: TGTGCCAGCAGGGGACTAGCCCAGCCCGGGGAGCTGTTTTTT.